A single sample is the source of the 25 T cell receptor beta chains below, sequenced in a study of HIV-infected patients and healthy controls. Reverse transcription used around 540 ng RNA and constant-region primers for alpha and beta. Using multiplexing indices, alpha and beta chain libraries were generated apart by chain-specific third strand synthesis. TCRdb re-derived calls from the 5' RACE reads in MiXCR, one entry per CDR3 protein. Among roughly 4,000 distinct CDR3 sequences listed, about 27% were seen once. Follow-up blood was drawn about 14 weeks, roughly three months, after antiretroviral therapy began. The repertoire came from unfractionated whole blood and reflected all unsorted peripheral T cells. This specimen was blood, taken during antiretroviral therapy. Receptors were obtained from an adult with HIV infection.

Relative to its sample, this clonotype is medium-sized. The chain recombines TRBV7-2 with TRBJ1-4; 9 bases agree with TRBD1. This CDR3 spans 14 amino acids. Unmatched junction bases numbered 3, after V lost 4 bases and J lost 6 bases. Germline CDR1 reads SGHTA; CDR2 reads FQGNSA. CDR3 amino acids: CASSYRDRDEKLFF. The CDR3 bases are TGTGCCAGCAGCTACCGGGACAGGGATGAAAAACTGTTTTTT.

This chain joins TRBV7-9 and TRBJ2-4, with a possible D match to TRBD1 (6 bases). The germline gives CDR1 SEHNR, CDR2 FQNEAQ (reference sequence). The CDR3 is 16 residues long. V was cut by 3 bases and J by 7 bases, with 19 bases left in between. The CDR3 is CASSFHQGTRVNIQYF. CDR3 in DNA: TGTGCCAGCAGCTTTCATCAGGGGACGAGGGTGAACATTCAGTACTTC.

The chain carries TRBV7-9 and TRBJ2-1; D gene uncertain. Trimming cost V 5 bases and J 7 bases, with 9 bases left between them. CDR3 length: 12 residues. Germline CDR1 and CDR2: SEHNR and FQNEAQ (reference sequence). The CDR3 DNA reads as TGTGCCAGCAGCCTTAGCCGGAATGAGCAGTTCTTC. It is translated as CASSLSRNEQFF. Variable domain in full (rest from reference TRBV7-9 and TRBJ2-1): DTGVSQNPRHKITKRGQNVTFRCDPISEHNRLYWYRQTLGQGPEFLTYFQNEAQLEKSRLLSDRFSAERPKGSFSTLEIQRTEQGDSAMYLCASSLSRNEQFFGPGTRLTVL.

The gene calls are TRBV11-2 and TRBJ2-5, with D perhaps TRBD1 or TRBD2 (5 bases each). With 5 bases removed from V and 0 bases from J, the gap between germline ends came to 13 bases. This CDR3 region has 15 residues. Germline V gives CDR1 SGHAT, CDR2 FQNNGV. The CDR3 region has the DNA TGTGCCAGCAGCCCGGGACGAGGCAACCAAGAGACCCAGTACTTC. Protein: CASSPGRGNQETQYF.

This clonotype has just a few counts. V gene TRBV7-9 combines with J gene TRBJ1-2, with 12 bases lining up with TRBD1. CDR3 size: 15 residues. Germline CDR1 is SEHNR and CDR2 is FQNEAQ (reference sequence). V lost 3 bases, J lost 7 bases, and 6 bases stayed unmatched. CDR3 DNA sequence: TGTGCCAGCAGCTTCAAGGGACAGGGGGCGTCTGGCTACACCTTC. Encoded protein: CASSFKGQGASGYTF.

In its sample, this clonotype ranks as medium-sized (0.01 to 0.1%). The chain combines TRBV5-1 with TRBJ1-2; TRBD1 is a possible D gene (5 bases). CDR3 size: 12 residues. V gave up 3 bases and J gave up 4 bases, with 7 bases separating them. The germline V gene has CDR1 SGHRS and CDR2 YFSETQ. In DNA form, the CDR3 reads TGCGCCAGCAGCTCTGACAGCTATGGCTACACCTTC. It translates to CASSSDSYGYTF.

There are many counts of this clonotype. This chain joins TRBV10-3 and TRBJ2-1; 9 bases are a match to TRBD1. CDR1 and CDR2 (germline): ENHRY, SYGVKD. J was trimmed by 3 bases and V by 6 bases; bases with no gene match: 9. CDR3 length equals 16 residues. The CDR3 nucleotides read TGTGCCATCAGGAGTGAGGGGACAGGGTACTACAATGAGCAGTTCTTC. This encodes CAIRSEGTGYYNEQFF.

Turning to this clonotype: A much more abundant neighbour one base away suggests this may be a read error. The rearrangement joins TRBV12-3 or TRBV12-4 to TRBJ1-2, with unresolved D. Trimming took 6 bases from V and 0 from J, leaving 17 bases between them. The CDR3 length is 16 residues. This chain's CDR3 is CASRPGPRPTNYGYTF. CDR3 DNA sequence: TGTGCCAGCAGACCCGGCCCGAGGCCCACTAACTATGGCTACACCTTC.

In this sample, this clonotype turned up a few times. This chain links TRBV12-3 or TRBV12-4 with TRBJ2-3; TRBD2 matches at 11 bases. The CDR3 is made up of 15 amino acids. Trimming at V came to 5 bases and at J to 8 bases, leaving 9 bases not matched to a gene. This CDR3 reads CASSGLAGGLGTQYF. CDR3 nucleotides: TGTGCCAGCAGTGGACTAGCGGGTGGACTAGGTACGCAGTATTTT.

The chain uses TRBV18 and TRBJ1-5; D may be TRBD1 (5 bases). The CDR3 loop spans 18 amino acids. V lost 3 bases to trimming and J lost 0 bases, with 18 bases between them. Germline CDR1 is KGHSH and CDR2 is LQKENI. The CDR3 spells CASSPQQPGPDSNQPQHF. The CDR3, as DNA: TGTGCCAGCTCACCTCAGCAGCCGGGGCCCGATAGCAATCAGCCCCAGCATTTT.

The sample holds a few counts of this clonotype. The chain links TRBV6-5 to TRBJ2-7; D remains unclear. CDR3 size: 15 residues. Looked up from germline, CDR1 is MNHEY and CDR2 is SVGAGI. V was trimmed by 2 bases and J by 5 bases, leaving 16 bases between them. This CDR3 reads CASSYQASLPNEQYF. Here the CDR3 DNA reads TGTGCCAGCAGTTACCAGGCCAGCCTGCCGAACGAGCAGTACTTC.

In its sample, this clonotype is medium-sized. The chain uses TRBV4-3 and TRBJ1-4, with D possibly TRBD1 on 5 matching bases. V was shortened by 2 bases and J by 1 base, with 8 bases between the two germline ends. The CDR3 runs 15 residues. Per the germline V gene, CDR1 is LGHNA and CDR2 is YSLEER. CDR3 region: CASSQTGETNEKLFF. CDR3 bases: TGCGCCAGCAGCCAAACAGGCGAAACTAATGAAAAACTGTTTTTT.

This rearrangement joins TRBV7-8 to TRBJ1-4; D might be TRBD1 (5 bases). V gave up 5 bases and J gave up 5 bases, with 18 bases separating them. CDR1 and CDR2 from the germline V gene are SGHVS and FQNEAQ. This CDR3 has 16 amino acids. The CDR3 spells CASSPDPGERNEKLFF. The CDR3 coding sequence is TGTGCCAGCAGCCCCGACCCGGGGGAGAGAAATGAAAAACTGTTTTTT.

The chain employs TRBV13 and TRBJ1-5; 8 bases map to TRBD1. CDR1 and CDR2 from the germline V gene are PRHDT and FYEKMQ (reference sequence). This CDR3 spans 15 amino acids. The V gene end was trimmed by 3 bases and the J gene end by 6 bases; junction bases not matched to a gene: 7. CDR3 DNA: TGTGCCAGCAGCTTCTCCGGACAGGGCAGTCAGCCCCAGCATTTT. Residues: CASSFSGQGSQPQHF.

By share, this clonotype ranks as large (0.1 to 1%). The chain joins TRBV3-1 to TRBJ2-3; D perhaps matches TRBD1 (6 bases). Trimming left V 0 bases short and J 4 bases short, with 26 bases between. The CDR3 covers 20 residues. Germline CDR1 LGHDT, CDR2 YNNKEL (reference sequence). CDR3 residues: CASSQDLVGETGILSDTQYF. Written as DNA, the CDR3 is TGTGCCAGCAGCCAAGATTTAGTTGGGGAAACAGGGATTTTATCAGATACGCAGTATTTT.

By share of the sample, this clonotype is medium-sized. The chain joins TRBV28 to TRBJ2-5; TRBD1 matches at 10 bases. This CDR3 comprises 14 residues. CDR1 is MDHEN, CDR2 SYDVKM, per germline. V lost 8 bases to trimming and J lost 2 bases; unmatched junction nucleotides: 5. The CDR3 nucleotides read TGTGCCAGCGTGACAGGGGGCGGTCAAGAGACCCAGTACTTC. Translated: CASVTGGGQETQYF. Together with reference TRBV28 and TRBJ2-5, the CDR3 gives the full variable domain: DVKVTQSSRYLVKRTGEKVFLECVQDMDHENMFWYRQDPGLGLRLIYFSYDVKMKEKGDIPEGYSVSREKKERFSLILESASTNQTSMYLCASVTGGGQETQYFGPGTRLLVL.

Here the CDR3 DNA reads TGTGCCAGCAGCCAACGACAGGGAACACCGAGGGGGAACACTGAAGCTTTCTTT. This translates into CASSQRQGTPRGNTEAFF. The chain couples TRBV3-1 to TRBJ1-1; 7 bases agree with TRBD1. Germline CDR1 LGHDT, CDR2 YNNKEL (reference sequence). The V gene end was trimmed by 2 bases and the J gene end by 1 base; junction bases not matched to a gene: 13. This CDR3 is 18 amino acids long.

This clonotype was counted a single time. This chain joins TRBV5-1 and TRBJ2-7; D perhaps matches TRBD1 (6 bases). V was shortened by 5 bases and J by 3 bases, with 12 bases between the two germline ends. This CDR3 spans 13 amino acids. Germline loops: CDR1 SGHRS, CDR2 YFSETQ. For the CDR3, the DNA is TGCGCCAGCAGAAGGACAGACAACTACGAGCAGTACTTC. As protein: CASRRTDNYEQYF.

The V call is TRBV11-3, the J call TRBJ2-1, with D unresolved. CDR1 is SGHNT, CDR2 YENEEA, per germline. The CDR3 spans 14 residues. Trimming cost V 5 bases and J 9 bases, with 17 bases left between them. The CDR3 DNA sequence: TGTGCCAGCAGCCCTACCCGGACCACTGGTGAGCAGTTCTTC. It is translated as CASSPTRTTGEQFF. Full variable domain (outside the CDR3, taken from reference TRBV11-3 and TRBJ2-1): EAGVVQSPRYKIIEKKQPVAFWCNPISGHNTLYWYLQNLGQGPELLIRYENEEAVDDSQLPKDRFSAERLKGVDSTLKIQPAELGDSAVYLCASSPTRTTGEQFFGPGTRLTVL.

This clonotype is deemed medium-sized. This chain connects TRBV20-1 to TRBJ2-7, with 8 bases identical to TRBD1. The germline V gene encodes CDR1 DFQATT and CDR2 SNEGSKA (reference sequence). Unmatched junction bases numbered 7, after V lost 0 bases and J lost 3 bases. The CDR3 extends over 15 amino acids. The CDR3 coding sequence is TGCAGTGCTAGAGATAAGGGACAGGACTACTACGAGCAGTACTTC. Translating it yields CSARDKGQDYYEQYF.

The chain is built from TRBV6-6 and TRBJ2-1; no reliable D call. V lost 2 bases, J lost 7 bases, and 6 bases lay in between. Germline V CDR1 and CDR2: MNHNY, SVGAGI (reference sequence). The CDR3 is 12 amino acids. The CDR3 DNA follows: TGTGCCAGCAGTTACATGCGAAATGAGCAGTTCTTC. Protein sequence: CASSYMRNEQFF.

This clonotype is labeled medium-sized. The rearrangement joins TRBV7-6 to TRBJ1-1; possibly TRBD1 for D (6 bases). Looked up from germline, CDR1 is SGHVS and CDR2 is FNYEAQ. Trimming took 2 bases from V and 3 from J, leaving 22 bases between them. The CDR3 totals 18 residues. CDR3 sequence: CASSLPRRGARGDTEAFF. The CDR3, as DNA: TGTGCCAGCAGCTTACCTAGGCGCGGGGCGAGGGGGGACACTGAAGCTTTCTTT.

By proportion, this clonotype is medium-sized. This chain links TRBV5-1 with TRBJ1-4, with 7 nucleotides matching TRBD1. CDR1 is SGHRS and CDR2 is YFSETQ in the germline V gene. Germline trimming cut 0 bases from V and 6 bases from J; bases unmatched to any gene: 5. CDR3 length: 15 residues. The CDR3 coding sequence is TGCGCCAGCAGCTTGGACACAGGGGACTATGAAAAACTGTTTTTT. Translation: CASSLDTGDYEKLFF.

J is TRBJ2-1 and V is TRBV6-5; TRBD1 aligns across 8 bases. Germline V lookup: CDR1 MNHEY, CDR2 SVGAGI. This CDR3 comprises 15 residues. J was trimmed by 8 bases and V by 2 bases; bases with no gene match: 8. The CDR3 bases are TGTGCCAGCAGTTACACCCAGACAGGGGCCCATGAGCAGTTCTTC. It is translated as CASSYTQTGAHEQFF.

This clonotype was found a few times. J is TRBJ2-7 and V is TRBV4-3; no clear D. Germline CDR1 reads LGHNA; CDR2 reads YSLEER. The CDR3 extends over 16 amino acids. The V gene lost 4 bases and the J gene lost 2 bases, with 18 bases spanning the gap. CDR3 loop: CASSPLDGPRPYEQYF. DNA of the CDR3: TGCGCCAGCAGCCCCCTCGACGGCCCTCGGCCCTACGAGCAGTACTTC.